The rows below give T cell receptor beta chains drawn from one sample of a study of control samples from healthy donors and cancer patients. The table came from immunoSEQ multiplex PCR; TCRdb's copy has only in-frame clones and leaves some out. Among 150,000 to 200,000 clones listed, about 91% were seen once. Sequencing input: blood. These receptors all come from a woman aged 30 to 39 in good health. The CDR3 runs from the conserved cysteine through the conserved F or W. The D gene is left open where the match is weak. Size is omitted from some rows. Given values are once, few, many or a class for expanded clones.

clone size,J gene,V gene,D gene,CDR3 protein,CDR3 DNA
NA,TRBJ1-5,TRBV12-3/TRBV12-4,NA,CASSLAGYWPQHF,TGTGCCAGCAGTTTAGCCGGGTACTGGCCCCAGCATTTT
once,TRBJ1-4,TRBV2,TRBD1,CASSELTGGYEKLFF,TGTGCCAGCAGTGAATTGACAGGGGGCTATGAAAAACTGTTTTTT
NA,TRBJ2-1,TRBV5-1,NA,CASSLTDYYNEQFF,TGCGCCAGCAGCTTGACAGATTACTACAATGAGCAGTTCTTC
NA,TRBJ1-6,TRBV19,NA,CASNGGGSPLHF,TGTGCCAGTAACGGGGGTGGCTCACCCCTCCACTTT
NA,TRBJ1-1,TRBV19,NA,CASSIGFAENTEAFF,TGTGCCAGTAGTATAGGGTTTGCCGAGAACACTGAAGCTTTCTTT
NA,TRBJ1-2,TRBV30,NA,CAWSRGRPGYTF,TGTGCCTGGAGTCGGGGTCGTCCTGGCTACACCTTC
NA,TRBJ1-1,TRBV15,NA,CATSREGRALTEAFF,TGTGCCACCAGCAGAGAAGGCAGGGCCCTCACTGAAGCTTTCTTT
NA,TRBJ1-1,TRBV3-1/TRBV3-2,NA,CASSQDQPGAFF,TGTGCCAGCAGCCAAGATCAGCCAGGGGCTTTCTTT
NA,TRBJ2-3,TRBV7-9,NA,CASSAYSFNTDTQYF,TGTGCCAGCAGCGCCTACTCTTTCAACACAGATACGCAGTATTTT
once,TRBJ2-1,TRBV11-2,NA,CASSHGIVPFF,TGTGCCAGCAGCCATGGTATAGTTCCGTTCTTC
NA,TRBJ2-5,TRBV5-4,NA,CASSSGLVATLQETQYF,TGTGCCAGCAGCTCGGGTCTGGTGGCTACCCTACAAGAGACCCAGTACTTC
NA,TRBJ2-3,TRBV19,TRBD2,CASRRTSGGGDTQYF,TGTGCCAGCCGCCGGACTAGCGGGGGGGGAGATACGCAGTATTTT
NA,TRBJ1-2,TRBV3-1/TRBV3-2,NA,CASSQDGARVYFGNGYTF,TGTGCCAGCAGCCAAGATGGGGCCAGGGTGTATTTCGGAAATGGCTACACCTTC
NA,TRBJ1-3,TRBV18,TRBD1,CASAQGAVGNTIYF,TGTGCCAGCGCTCAGGGGGCAGTTGGAAACACCATATATTTT
few,TRBJ2-1,TRBV11-3,TRBD2,CASSLVQGGDEQFF,TGTGCCAGCAGCTTAGTCCAGGGAGGGGATGAGCAGTTCTTC
NA,TRBJ2-1,TRBV12-3/TRBV12-4,TRBD2,CASGSSGKDEQFF,TGTGCCAGCGGGTCTAGCGGGAAGGATGAGCAGTTCTTC
NA,TRBJ1-2,TRBV6-1,NA,CASSERGSGLLYGYTF,TGTGCCAGCAGTGAACGCGGGTCGGGACTCCTCTATGGCTACACCTTC
NA,TRBJ1-1,TRBV27,TRBD1,CASRYRGMNTEAFF,TGTGCCAGCAGATACAGGGGCATGAACACTGAAGCTTTCTTT
NA,TRBJ1-2,TRBV29-1,NA,CSVAGGQTNYGYTF,TGCAGCGTTGCGGGGGGACAAACTAACTATGGCTACACCTTC
once,TRBJ1-1,TRBV5-1,NA,CASSSSVGQAEGAFF,TGCGCCAGCAGCTCATCAGTGGGCCAGGCTGAAGGAGCTTTCTTT
NA,TRBJ2-1,TRBV12-3/TRBV12-4,NA,CASSLNLAGTFF,TGTGCCAGCAGTTTAAATTTGGCAGGAACATTCTTC
once,TRBJ1-1,TRBV3-1/TRBV3-2,NA,CASSQVEGRTEAFF,TGTGCCAGCAGCCAAGTAGAGGGTAGGACTGAAGCTTTCTTT
NA,TRBJ1-6,TRBV7-9,NA,CASSPLRSSYNSPLHF,TGTGCCAGCAGCCCCCTCAGGAGCTCCTATAATTCACCCCTCCACTTT
NA,TRBJ2-3,TRBV10-3,TRBD1,CAIGTGGTDTQYF,TGTGCCATCGGGACAGGGGGCACAGATACGCAGTATTTT
once,TRBJ2-7,TRBV7-2,NA,CASSLGSGSRYEQYF,TGTGCCAGCAGCTTGGGGAGTGGGAGCCGGTACGAGCAGTACTTC
NA,TRBJ2-2,TRBV9,TRBD2,CASSVGLAERTGELFF,TGTGCCAGCAGCGTAGGACTAGCGGAAAGAACCGGGGAGCTGTTTTTT
NA,TRBJ2-7,TRBV3-1/TRBV3-2,TRBD1,CASSHGDRGPYF,TGTGCCAGCAGCCATGGGGACAGGGGGCCGTACTTC
NA,TRBJ1-2,TRBV30,TRBD1,CAWSPDRGGGYTF,TGTGCCTGGAGCCCGGACAGGGGAGGTGGCTACACCTTC
NA,TRBJ1-1,TRBV6-6,NA,CASSYSSANTEAFF,TGTGCCAGCAGTTACTCGTCTGCGAACACTGAAGCTTTCTTT